A single sample is the source of the 17 T cell receptor beta chains below, sequenced in a study of human CD4 T cells and Enterobacteriaceae. The method was immunoSEQ multiplex PCR; TCRdb's version includes in-frame clones alone and lacks a portion of them. In the table there are roughly 30,000 clones, around 80% of which are singletons. Memory CD4+ T cells were sorted as all CD4+ cells except CD45RA+CCR7+CD95- naive cells, over 95% pure. Specimen: memory CD4+ T cells from blood. Receptors were obtained from a human donor in good health.

The V and J genes are TRBV29-1 and TRBJ2-7; either TRBD1 or TRBD2 may supply D (6 bases each). Germline V CDR1 and CDR2: SQVTM, ANQGSEA. V was cut by 6 bases and J by 2 bases, with 20 bases left in between. This CDR3 has 15 residues. The chain's CDR3 is CSVRRGARGAYEQYF. The CDR3 bases are TGCAGCGTCCGGAGGGGGGCGCGGGGAGCCTACGAGCAGTACTTC.

The chain has TRBV28 and TRBJ2-7, with D maybe TRBD1 (6 bases). Per germline, CDR1 MDHEN and CDR2 SYDVKM. The CDR3 is 13 residues long. V was pared by 6 bases and J by 4 bases, with 13 bases between. In DNA form, the CDR3 reads TGTGCCAGCAGGACGCCACAGGGTTACGAGCAGTACTTC. This codes for CASRTPQGYEQYF.

The chain combines TRBV6-1 with TRBJ2-2; 9 bases are a match to TRBD2. V was clipped by 6 bases and J by 3 bases; unmatched bases: 5. CDR3 size: 15 residues. Germline V lookup: CDR1 MNHNS, CDR2 SASEGT. The CDR3 DNA reads as TGTGCCAGCAGCCTTAGCGGGAGCGACACCGGGGAGCTGTTTTTT. Its translation: CASSLSGSDTGELFF.

The chain joins TRBV11-3 to TRBJ2-1; D is uncertain. This CDR3 has 13 amino acids. V gave up 0 bases and J gave up 2 bases, with 2 bases separating them. Germline loops: CDR1 SGHNT, CDR2 YENEEA. CDR3 nucleotide sequence: TGTGCCAGCAGCTTAGATACCTACAATGAGCAGTTCTTC. It codes for CASSLDTYNEQFF.

This clone came up once. This chain joins TRBV28 and TRBJ2-2; D gene uncertain. This CDR3 contains 12 residues. The germline V gene has CDR1 MDHEN and CDR2 SYDVKM. V was clipped by 6 bases and J by 5 bases, with 7 bases between them. The CDR3 DNA reads as TGTGCCAGCAGAGCAGGAACCGGGGAGCTGTTTTTT. It translates to CASRAGTGELFF.

The chain combines TRBV9 with TRBJ1-4; TRBD1 is a possible D gene (6 bases). The CDR3 consists of 15 residues. V was cut by 0 bases and J by 7 bases, with 13 bases left in between. Germline V gives CDR1 SGDLS, CDR2 YYNGEE. CDR3 DNA: TGTGCCAGCAGCGTAGTCGGGGGGGCAGCTGAAAAACTGTTTTTT. Translating it yields CASSVVGGAAEKLFF.

The rearrangement links TRBV19 to TRBJ1-5, with unresolved D. The CDR3 spans 13 residues. Germline values: CDR1 LNHDA, CDR2 SQIVND (reference sequence). Trimming removed 6 bases from V and 0 bases from J, with 6 bases in between. This CDR3 reads CASRDPSNQPQHF. The CDR3 region has the DNA TGTGCCAGTAGGGACCCTAGCAATCAGCCCCAGCATTTT. The full variable domain, with the rest looked up from reference TRBV19 and TRBJ1-5, is DGGITQSPKYLFRKEGQNVTLSCEQNLNHDAMYWYRQDPGQGLRLIYYSQIVNDFQKGDIAEGYSVSREKKESFPLTVTSAQKNPTAFYLCASRDPSNQPQHFGDGTRLSIL.

This clone was seen only once. This chain links TRBV9 with TRBJ1-1; D possibly corresponds to TRBD1 (6 bases). V was clipped by 0 bases and J by 1 base, with 13 bases between them. Germline assignment: CDR1 SGDLS and CDR2 YYNGEE. The CDR3 extends over 16 amino acids. The chain's CDR3 is CASSVENNRANTEAFF. The CDR3 nucleotides are TGTGCCAGCAGCGTAGAGAATAACAGGGCGAACACTGAAGCTTTCTTT.

The V and J genes are TRBV21-1 and TRBJ2-7; the table calls TRBD1, which could not be checked here. TRBV21-1 is described as a pseudogene. CDR3 length equals 13 residues. CDR3 sequence (DNA): TGTGCCAGCAGCAAAGCGGAGGGACAGCAGCAGTACTTC. This translates into CASSKAEGQQQYF.

The chain carries TRBV10-2 and TRBJ2-5; 8 nucleotides match TRBD1. The CDR3 runs 14 residues. CDR1 and CDR2 from the germline V gene are WSHSY and SAAADI. Trimming removed 10 bases from V and 3 bases from J; junction bases left unmatched: 10. The DNA of the CDR3 is TGCGCCACCGAACCGGACAGGGCTGAAGAGACCCAGTACTTC. Translating it yields CATEPDRAEETQYF.

The chain is built from TRBV10-1 and TRBJ1-1; D unresolved. V was pared by 2 bases and J by 1 base, with 14 bases between. The CDR3 consists of 16 residues. Germline CDR1 WNHNN, CDR2 SYGVQD (reference sequence). CDR3 nucleotides: TGCGCCAGCAGTGAGAAAGCATCGATCAAGAACACTGAAGCTTTCTTT. It encodes CASSEKASIKNTEAFF.

The chain employs TRBV5-1 and TRBJ2-2; D is undetermined. The CDR3 loop spans 13 amino acids. Per germline, CDR1 SGHRS and CDR2 YFSETQ. The V end was cut by 6 bases, the J end by 3 bases, with 9 bases between. CDR3 sequence reads: CASTAGYTGELFF. The DNA of the CDR3 is TGCGCCAGCACCGCCGGATACACCGGGGAGCTGTTTTTT.

The chain is built from TRBV28 and TRBJ2-5; D gene uncertain. The end of the DNA is better explained by TRBJ2-7, so the J call may be wrong. The CDR3 is 11 residues long. Germline V gene sequence: CDR1 MDHEN, CDR2 SYDVKM. CDR3 amino acids: CASSLIGEQYF. The CDR3 bases are TGTGCCAGCAGTTTAATCGGCGAGCAGTACTTC.

CDR3 region: CASSLRAGRGSYEQYF. The DNA of the CDR3 is TGTGCCAGCAGTTTAAGGGCCGGCAGGGGATCCTACGAGCAGTACTTC. The chain employs TRBV27 and TRBJ2-7, with D perhaps TRBD1 (6 bases). V was cut by 2 bases and J by 1 base, with 15 bases left in between. The CDR3 length is 16 residues. Germline V gene sequence: CDR1 MNHEY, CDR2 SMNVEV (reference sequence).

The rearrangement links TRBV5-1 to TRBJ1-3; TRBD1 aligns across 7 bases. The CDR3 totals 15 residues. Germline V gene sequence: CDR1 SGHRS, CDR2 YFSETQ. Trimming cost V 5 bases and J 2 bases; bases outside gene matches: 7. DNA for the CDR3: TGCGCCAGCAGACGGGATCAGGGGGCTGGAAACACCATATATTTT. Its protein product is CASRRDQGAGNTIYF.

The chain carries TRBV5-1 and TRBJ2-1; the match to TRBD2 covers 7 bases. The V gene end was trimmed by 2 bases and the J gene end by 0 bases; junction bases not matched to a gene: 5. The CDR3 is 16 amino acids. The germline V gene encodes CDR1 SGHRS and CDR2 YFSETQ. CDR3 region: CASSFSGLSSYNEQFF. The CDR3 nucleotides are TGCGCCAGCAGCTTTAGCGGGCTAAGCTCCTACAATGAGCAGTTCTTC.

This clone was counted only a few times. This chain links TRBV6-6 with TRBJ2-3; weak D call: TRBD2 (6 bases). CDR1 and CDR2 (germline): MNHNY, SVGAGI (reference sequence). Trimming stripped 5 bases from V and 2 bases from J, with 17 bases between. There are 16 residues in the CDR3. The chain's CDR3 is CASSQPDRDSTDTQYF. CDR3 nucleotide sequence: TGTGCCAGCAGTCAGCCGGATCGGGACTCCACAGATACGCAGTATTTT.